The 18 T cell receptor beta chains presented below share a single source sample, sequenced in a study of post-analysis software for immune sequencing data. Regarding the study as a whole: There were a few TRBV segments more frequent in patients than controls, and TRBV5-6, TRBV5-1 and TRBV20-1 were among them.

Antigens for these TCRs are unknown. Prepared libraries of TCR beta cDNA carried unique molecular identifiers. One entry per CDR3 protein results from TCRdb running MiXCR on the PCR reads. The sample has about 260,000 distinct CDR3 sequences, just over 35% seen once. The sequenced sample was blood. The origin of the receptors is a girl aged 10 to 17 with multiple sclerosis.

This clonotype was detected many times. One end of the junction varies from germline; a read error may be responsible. The CDR3 is CSARAGSFNEQFF. In DNA form, the CDR3 reads TGCAGTGCTAGGGCAGGCTCCTTCAATGAGCAGTTCTTC. This chain uses TRBV20-1 with TRBJ2-1; D remains ambiguous. CDR1 DFQATT and CDR2 SNEGSKA come from the germline V gene (reference sequence). The CDR3 has 13 amino acids.

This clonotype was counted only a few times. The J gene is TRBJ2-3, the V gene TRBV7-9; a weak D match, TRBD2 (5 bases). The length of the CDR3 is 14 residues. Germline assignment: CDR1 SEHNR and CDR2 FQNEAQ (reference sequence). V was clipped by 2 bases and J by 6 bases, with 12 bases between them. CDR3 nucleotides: TGTGCCAGCAGCTTACGAGGGAACACGGATACGCAGTATTTT. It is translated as CASSLRGNTDTQYF.

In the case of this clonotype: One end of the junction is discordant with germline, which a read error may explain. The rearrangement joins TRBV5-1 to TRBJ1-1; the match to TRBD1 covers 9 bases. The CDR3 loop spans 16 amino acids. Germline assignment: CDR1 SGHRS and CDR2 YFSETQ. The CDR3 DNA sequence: TGCGCCAGCAGCCCGGACAGGGGCGGGATGAACGCTGAAGCTTTCTTT. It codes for CASSPDRGGMNAEAFF.

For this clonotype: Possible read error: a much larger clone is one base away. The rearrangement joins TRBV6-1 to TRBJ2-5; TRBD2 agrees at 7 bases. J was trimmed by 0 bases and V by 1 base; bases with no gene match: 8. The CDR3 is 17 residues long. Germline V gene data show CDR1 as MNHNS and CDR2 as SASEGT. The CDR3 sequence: CASSEGRRAGYQETQYF. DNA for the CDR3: TGTGCCAGCAGTGAAGGTCGACGAGCGGGATACCAAGAGACCCAGTACTTC.

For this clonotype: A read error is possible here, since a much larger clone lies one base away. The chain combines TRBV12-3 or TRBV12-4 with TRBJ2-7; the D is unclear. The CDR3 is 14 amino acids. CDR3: CASRLGGPGYEQYF. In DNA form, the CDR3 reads TGTGCCAGCCGTTTGGGCGGACCGGGCTACGAGCAGTACTTC.

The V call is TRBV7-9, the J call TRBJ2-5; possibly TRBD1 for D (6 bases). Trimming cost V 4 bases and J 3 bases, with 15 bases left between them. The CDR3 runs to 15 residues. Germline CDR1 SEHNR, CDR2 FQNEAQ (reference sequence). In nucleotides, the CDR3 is TGTGCCAGCAGCTGGGGGCCTTACCGCAAAGAGACCCAGTACTTC. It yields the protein CASSWGPYRKETQYF.

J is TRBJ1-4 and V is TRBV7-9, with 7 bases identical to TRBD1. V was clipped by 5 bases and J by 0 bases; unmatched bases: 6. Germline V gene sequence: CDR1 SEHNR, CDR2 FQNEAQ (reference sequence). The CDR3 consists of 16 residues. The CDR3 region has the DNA TGTGCCAGCAGCAGAGGACAGGCCTCAACTAATGAAAAACTGTTTTTT. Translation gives CASSRGQASTNEKLFF.

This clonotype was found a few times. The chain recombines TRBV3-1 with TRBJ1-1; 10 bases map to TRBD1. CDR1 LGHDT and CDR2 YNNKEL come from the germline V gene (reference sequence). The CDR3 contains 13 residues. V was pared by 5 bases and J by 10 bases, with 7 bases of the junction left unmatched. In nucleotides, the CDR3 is TGTGCCAGCAGCACCCGACAGGGGGCTGCAGCTTTCTTT. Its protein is CASSTRQGAAAFF.

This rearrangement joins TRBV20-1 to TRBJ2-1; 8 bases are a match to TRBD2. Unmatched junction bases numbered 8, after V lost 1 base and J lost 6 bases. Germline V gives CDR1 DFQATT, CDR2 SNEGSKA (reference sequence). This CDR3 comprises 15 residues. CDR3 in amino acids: CSARALGGRTNEQFF. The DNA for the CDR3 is TGCAGTGCTAGAGCCCTTGGCGGGAGGACCAATGAGCAGTTCTTC.

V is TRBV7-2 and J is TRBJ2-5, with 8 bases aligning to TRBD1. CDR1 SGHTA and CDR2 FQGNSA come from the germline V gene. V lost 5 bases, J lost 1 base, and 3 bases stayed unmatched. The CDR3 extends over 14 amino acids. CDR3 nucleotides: TGTGCCAGCAGCCTGGGACAGGCCCAAGAGACCCAGTACTTC. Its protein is CASSLGQAQETQYF.

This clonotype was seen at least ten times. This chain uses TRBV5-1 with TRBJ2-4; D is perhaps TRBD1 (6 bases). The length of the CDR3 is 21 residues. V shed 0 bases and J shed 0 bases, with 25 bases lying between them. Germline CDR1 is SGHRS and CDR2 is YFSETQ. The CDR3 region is CASSLAGPSRWTELAKNIQYF. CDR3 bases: TGCGCCAGCAGCTTGGCCGGCCCCTCCCGCTGGACAGAGCTAGCCAAAAACATTCAGTACTTC.

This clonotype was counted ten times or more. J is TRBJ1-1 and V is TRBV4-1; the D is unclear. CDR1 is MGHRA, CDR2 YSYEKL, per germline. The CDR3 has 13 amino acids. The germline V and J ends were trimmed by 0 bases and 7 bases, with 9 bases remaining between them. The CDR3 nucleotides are TGCGCCAGCAGCCAAGATAAGGCCAGTGAAGCTTTCTTT. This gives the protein CASSQDKASEAFF.

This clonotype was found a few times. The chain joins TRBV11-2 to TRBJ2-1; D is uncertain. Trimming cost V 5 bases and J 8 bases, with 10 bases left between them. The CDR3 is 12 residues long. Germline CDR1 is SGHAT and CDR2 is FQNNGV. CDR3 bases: TGTGCCAGCAGCAAAATGAGCGATGAGCAGTTCTTC. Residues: CASSKMSDEQFF.

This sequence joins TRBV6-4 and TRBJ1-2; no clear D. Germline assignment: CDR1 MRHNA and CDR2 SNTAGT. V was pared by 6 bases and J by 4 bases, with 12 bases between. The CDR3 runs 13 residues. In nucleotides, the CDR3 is TGTGCCAGCAGCTTAGGAGACCTCTATGGCTACACCTTC. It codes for CASSLGDLYGYTF.

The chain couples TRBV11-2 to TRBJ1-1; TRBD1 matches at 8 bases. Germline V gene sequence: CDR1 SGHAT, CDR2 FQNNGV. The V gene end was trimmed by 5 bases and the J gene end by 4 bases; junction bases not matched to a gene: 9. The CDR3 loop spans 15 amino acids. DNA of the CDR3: TGTGCCAGCAGCGTATCCCAGGGGGCCGTCACTGAAGCTTTCTTT. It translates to CASSVSQGAVTEAFF.

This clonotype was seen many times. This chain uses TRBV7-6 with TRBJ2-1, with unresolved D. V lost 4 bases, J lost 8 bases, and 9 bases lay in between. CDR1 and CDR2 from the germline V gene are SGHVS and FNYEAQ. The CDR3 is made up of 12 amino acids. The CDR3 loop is CASSSHPHEQFF. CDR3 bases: TGTGCCAGCAGCTCCCATCCCCATGAGCAGTTCTTC.

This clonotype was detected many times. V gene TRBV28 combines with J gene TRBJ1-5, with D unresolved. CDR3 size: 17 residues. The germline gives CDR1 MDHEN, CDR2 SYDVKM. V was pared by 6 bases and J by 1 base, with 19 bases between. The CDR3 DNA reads TGTGCCAGCAGCTTTCTGTTTTCGGGCATGAGCAATCAGCCCCAGCATTTT. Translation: CASSFLFSGMSNQPQHF.

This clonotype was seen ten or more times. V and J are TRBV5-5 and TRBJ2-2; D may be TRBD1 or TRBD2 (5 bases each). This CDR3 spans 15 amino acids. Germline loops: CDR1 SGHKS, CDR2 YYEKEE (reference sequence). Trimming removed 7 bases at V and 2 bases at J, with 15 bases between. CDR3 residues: CASLRGRTNTGELFF. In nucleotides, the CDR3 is TGTGCCAGCCTACGGGGCCGGACCAACACCGGGGAGCTGTTTTTT.